This is a list of T cell receptor beta chains from one sample in a study of cytomegalovirus exposure and HLA in healthy donors. TCRdb's copy holds only in-frame clones and misses some; the assay was immunoSEQ multiplex PCR. The profile covers 84,000 or so clones, with roughly 80% appearing a single time and roughly 2% taken by the ten largest. Source material: PBMCs. The receptors shown here come from a boy between 10 and 17 years old in good health and CMV-seronegative. Both conserved end residues are part of each CDR3. The D gene is left open where the match is weak. Clone size is shown for a subset of rows, as once, few, many or a class of expanded clone.

len	abundance	d_gene	v_gene	j_gene	CDR3nt	CDR3aa
16	-	TRBD2	TRBV7-9	TRBJ2-5	TGTGCCAGCAGCCCCGACCGGGGGGGCCATCAAGAGACCCAGTACTTC	CASSPDRGGHQETQYF
14	few	TRBD1	TRBV14	TRBJ1-2	TGTGCCAGCAGCCAAGTAGGGACAGACTATGGCTACACCTTC	CASSQVGTDYGYTF
14	-	TRBD2	TRBV9	TRBJ2-1	TGTGCCAGCAGCCGACTAGCGGGTTACAATGAGCAGTTCTTC	CASSRLAGYNEQFF
15	few	-	TRBV30	TRBJ1-3	TGTGCCTGGAGTAGCGGACGGGTCTCTGGAAACACCATATATTTT	CAWSSGRVSGNTIYF
16	-	-	TRBV4-3	TRBJ1-4	TGCGCCAGCAGCTCCGGCCTAGGGGGAGCTAATGAAAAACTGTTTTTT	CASSSGLGGANEKLFF
13	-	TRBD1	TRBV7-9	TRBJ2-1	TGTGCCAGCAGCTTAGTGGGACAGTCCGAGCAGTTCTTC	CASSLVGQSEQFF
15	-	TRBD2	TRBV11-2	TRBJ2-1	TGTGCCAGCAGGCCTCTAGCGGGAGTACACAATGAGCAGTTCTTC	CASRPLAGVHNEQFF
15	few	TRBD1	TRBV7-9	TRBJ1-4	TGTGCCAGCAGCTTAGGGGGACAGTTTAATGAAAAACTGTTTTTT	CASSLGGQFNEKLFF
14	-	-	TRBV6-5	TRBJ1-2	TGTGCCAGCAGACAAAGCAGGAACTTATATGGCTACACCTTC	CASRQSRNLYGYTF
18	-	TRBD1	TRBV7-8	TRBJ2-6	TGTGCCAGCAGCCCACGGGACAGGAAGGGGACTGGGGCCAACGTCCTGACTTTC	CASSPRDRKGTGANVLTF
14	-	TRBD2	TRBV25-1	TRBJ2-7	TGTGCCAGCAAGCGGGGCCTCTTGACCTACGAGCAGTACTTC	CASKRGLLTYEQYF
13	-	TRBD1	TRBV5-3	TRBJ2-5	TGTGCCAGAAGCATCCACAGGGGTGAGACCCAGTACTTC	CARSIHRGETQYF
16	-	-	TRBV10-3	TRBJ1-3	TGTGCCGTATCGGAGGGCTGGGGGATCTCTGGAAACACCATATATTTT	CAVSEGWGISGNTIYF
16	-	-	TRBV25-1	TRBJ1-1	TGTGCCAGCAGTGAATATCTTCCCAGGATGGACACTGAAGCTTTCTTT	CASSEYLPRMDTEAFF
15	-	TRBD1	TRBV28	TRBJ2-7	TGTGCCAGCAGCATCACCGGGACAGGAGCCTACGAGCAGTACTTC	CASSITGTGAYEQYF
17	-	TRBD1	TRBV29-1	TRBJ2-7	TGCAGCGTTGAAGCCGCGTATATCGGACAGGGGGTCTACGAGCAGTACTTC	CSVEAAYIGQGVYEQYF
14	-	TRBD1	TRBV28	TRBJ1-2	TGTGCCAGCAGTTCGGACAGGTGGGCCTATGGCTACACCTTC	CASSSDRWAYGYTF
13	-	-	TRBV7-6	TRBJ2-7	TGTGCCAGCAGCTTAGCTAGCAATTACGAGCAGTACTTC	CASSLASNYEQYF
14	-	-	TRBV9	TRBJ2-7	TGTGCCAGCAGCGTCAGTGAGGGCCACAACGAGCAGTACTTC	CASSVSEGHNEQYF
16	-	TRBD1	TRBV5-1	TRBJ2-7	TGCGCCAGCAGCTTCCTGGGACAGGGGGCGGAGCACGAGCAGTACTTC	CASSFLGQGAEHEQYF
17	-	TRBD2	TRBV28	TRBJ2-7	TGTGCCAGCAGTCCGGGGACTAGCGGGGGCCACAACTACGAGCAGTACTTC	CASSPGTSGGHNYEQYF
17	few	TRBD1	TRBV4-2	TRBJ2-1	TGTGCCAGCAGCCAAGGTTCGGGACAGGGGGCGCGCAATGAGCAGTTCTTC	CASSQGSGQGARNEQFF
16	-	TRBD1	TRBV7-8	TRBJ1-5	TGTGCCAGCAGCTCCCTCGACAGGGCGTTGACTCAGCCCCAGCATTTT	CASSSLDRALTQPQHF
15	-	-	TRBV4-2	TRBJ2-1	TGTGCCAGCAGCCAGGACTTATACTCCTACAATGAGCAGTTCTTC	CASSQDLYSYNEQFF
16	-	TRBD2	TRBV9	TRBJ2-1	TGTGCCAGCAGCCTCGGAGGCGCGGGAGACTTCGCAGGGCAGTTCTTC	CASSLGGAGDFAGQFF
15	-	-	TRBV7-2	TRBJ2-7	TGTGCCAGCAGCCTAGGGGGGCGGTACTCCTACGAGCAGTACTTC	CASSLGGRYSYEQYF
15	few	TRBD1	TRBV7-9	TRBJ1-3	TGTGCCAGCAGCTTGGACAGGCTATCGTTGAACACCATATATTTT	CASSLDRLSLNTIYF
15	few	-	TRBV4-3	TRBJ2-7	TGCGCCAGCAGCCAAGATCCGGGGAAGTCCTACGAGCAGTACTTC	CASSQDPGKSYEQYF
16	-	-	TRBV25-1	TRBJ1-1	TGTGCCAGCAGTGAGTGGGGGGAGGGCTTGAACACTGAAGCTTTCTTT	CASSEWGEGLNTEAFF
13	-	-	TRBV14	TRBJ1-1	TGTGCCAGCAGCCTTACACTGAACACTGAAGCTTTCTTT	CASSLTLNTEAFF
13	-	-	TRBV7-2	TRBJ2-1	TGTGCCAGCAGCTTAGGCTCGCGGCTCCAGCAGTTCTTC	CASSLGSRLQQFF
13	-	TRBD2	TRBV30	TRBJ2-7	TGTGCCTGGAGTGTAGGGACTAGCGTCGAGCAGTACTTC	CAWSVGTSVEQYF
15	-	-	TRBV18	TRBJ1-1	TGTGCCAGCTCGTGGCAGGGGCATTCGAACACTGAAGCTTTCTTT	CASSWQGHSNTEAFF
15	-	-	TRBV10-3	TRBJ2-7	TGTGCCATCAGTGAGTCCACAGGCCAGACCTACGAGCAGTACTTC	CAISESTGQTYEQYF
15	-	-	TRBV15	TRBJ1-5	TGTGCCACCAGCACTTTGGAGGGGACGATGAGGCCCCAGCATTTT	CATSTLEGTMRPQHF
13	-	-	TRBV30	TRBJ2-7	TGTGCCTGGACCCAGGGCTACTCCTACGAGCAGTACTTC	CAWTQGYSYEQYF
14	-	-	TRBV7-6	TRBJ1-1	TGTGCCAGCAGCTTCACCGGGGTTTACACTGAAGCTTTCTTT	CASSFTGVYTEAFF
16	-	TRBD1	TRBV7-9	TRBJ1-2	TGTGCCAGCAGCTTAGTCTTGGACAGGGCCGCACGTGGCTACACCTTC	CASSLVLDRAARGYTF
17	-	-	TRBV7-8	TRBJ2-7	TGTGCCAGCAGCTTAAGGTACTTGGGACAAGCAACCTACGAGCAGTACTTC	CASSLRYLGQATYEQYF
14	-	-	TRBV7-3	TRBJ1-2	TGTGCCAGCAGCCCCACAGGTGGCAGCTATGGCTACACCTTC	CASSPTGGSYGYTF
15	-	TRBD1	TRBV4-3	TRBJ2-5	TGCGCCAGCAGCCAAGAAGGTCCAGGGGGAGAGACCCAGTACTTC	CASSQEGPGGETQYF
15	once	-	TRBV7-2	TRBJ1-6	TGTGCCAGCAGCGTGCGACAGAACGATAATTCACCCCTCCACTTT	CASSVRQNDNSPLHF
14	-	TRBD1	TRBV5-1	TRBJ2-5	TGCGCCAGCAGCTGGACGACAGGGACAGAGACCCAGTACTTC	CASSWTTGTETQYF
13	-	-	TRBV15	TRBJ2-7	TGTGCCACCAGCAGAACTGAAGACTACGAGCAGTACTTC	CATSRTEDYEQYF
15	-	TRBD1	TRBV6-5	TRBJ2-7	TGTGCCAGCAGTTTTACAGGGGGCTACTCCTACGAGCAGTACTTC	CASSFTGGYSYEQYF
15	-	-	TRBV18	TRBJ1-1	TGTGCCAGCTCACCACCTTCTAGGGGTCTCGCTGAAGCTTTCTTT	CASSPPSRGLAEAFF
14	-	TRBD2	TRBV29-1	TRBJ2-1	TGCAGCGTTTCTTGGCTAGCGGGAGATAGTGAGCAGTTCTTC	CSVSWLAGDSEQFF
11	-	-	TRBV19	TRBJ2-1	TGTGCCAGTAACTCTATCAATGAGCAGTTCTTC	CASNSINEQFF
13	-	-	TRBV5-8	TRBJ1-5	TGTGCCAGCAGACTACCTAGCAATCAGCCCCAGCATTTT	CASRLPSNQPQHF
16	-	TRBD2	TRBV4-1	TRBJ2-7	TGCGCCAGCAGCCGCGACCTAGCGGGAGTTTTCTACGAGCAGTACTTC	CASSRDLAGVFYEQYF
12	-	-	TRBV28	TRBJ1-2	TGTGCCAGCAGTTTTTCAGGGTTCGGCTACACCTTC	CASSFSGFGYTF